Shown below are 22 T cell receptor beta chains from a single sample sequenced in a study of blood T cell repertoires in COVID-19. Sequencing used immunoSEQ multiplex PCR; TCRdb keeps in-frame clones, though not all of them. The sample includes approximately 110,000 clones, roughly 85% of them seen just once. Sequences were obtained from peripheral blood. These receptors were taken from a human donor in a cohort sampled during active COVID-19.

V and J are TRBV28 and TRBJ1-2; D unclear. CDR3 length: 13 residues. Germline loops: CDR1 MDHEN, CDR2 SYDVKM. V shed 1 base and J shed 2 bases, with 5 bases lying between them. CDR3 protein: CASSLSQNYGYTF. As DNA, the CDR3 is TGTGCCAGCAGTTTATCCCAGAACTATGGCTACACCTTC.

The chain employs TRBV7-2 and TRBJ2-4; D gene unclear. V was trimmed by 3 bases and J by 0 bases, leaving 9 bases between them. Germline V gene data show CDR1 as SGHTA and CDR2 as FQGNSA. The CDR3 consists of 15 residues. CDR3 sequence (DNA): TGTGCCAGCAGCTTTACGGTGCTAGCCAAAAACATTCAGTACTTC. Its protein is CASSFTVLAKNIQYF.

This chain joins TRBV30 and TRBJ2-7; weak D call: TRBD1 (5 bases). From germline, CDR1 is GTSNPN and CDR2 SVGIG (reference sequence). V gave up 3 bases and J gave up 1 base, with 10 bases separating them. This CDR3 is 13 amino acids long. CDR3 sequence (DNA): TGTGCCTGGAGCAGGGCGGTTTCCTACGAGCAGTACTTC. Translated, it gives CAWSRAVSYEQYF.

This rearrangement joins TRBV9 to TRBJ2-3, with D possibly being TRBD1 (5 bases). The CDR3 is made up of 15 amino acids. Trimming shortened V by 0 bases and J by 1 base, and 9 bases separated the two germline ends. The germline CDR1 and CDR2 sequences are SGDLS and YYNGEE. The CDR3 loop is CASSVGGTGTDTQYF. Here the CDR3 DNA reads TGTGCCAGCAGCGTAGGGGGCACCGGCACAGATACGCAGTATTTT.

This chain's CDR3 is CSVGQYANTGELFF. CDR3 nucleotide sequence: TGCAGCGTGGGACAGTACGCGAACACCGGGGAGCTGTTTTTT. The chain joins TRBV29-1 to TRBJ2-2; TRBD1 aligns across 7 bases. Germline CDR1 reads SQVTM; CDR2 reads ANQGSEA. This CDR3 is 14 amino acids long. Trimming cost V 6 bases and J 0 bases; bases outside gene matches: 4.

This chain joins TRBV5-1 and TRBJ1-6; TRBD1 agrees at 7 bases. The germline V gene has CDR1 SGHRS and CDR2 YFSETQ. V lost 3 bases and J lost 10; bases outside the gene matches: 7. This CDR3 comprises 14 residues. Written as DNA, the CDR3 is TGCGCCAGCAGCTCTCTACAGGGGTTCTCACCCCTCCACTTT. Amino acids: CASSSLQGFSPLHF.

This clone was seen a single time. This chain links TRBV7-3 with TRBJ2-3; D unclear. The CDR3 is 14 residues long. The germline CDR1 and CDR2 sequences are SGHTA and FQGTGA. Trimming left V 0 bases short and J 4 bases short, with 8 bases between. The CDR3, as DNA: TGTGCCAGCAGCTTAACGCTAGTTTCAGATACGCAGTATTTT. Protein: CASSLTLVSDTQYF. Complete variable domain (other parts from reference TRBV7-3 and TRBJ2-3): GAGVSQTPSNKVTEKGKYVELRCDPISGHTALYWYRQSLGQGPEFLIYFQGTGAADDSGLPNDRFFAVRPEGSVSTLKIQRTERGDSAVYLCASSLTLVSDTQYFGPGTRLTVL.

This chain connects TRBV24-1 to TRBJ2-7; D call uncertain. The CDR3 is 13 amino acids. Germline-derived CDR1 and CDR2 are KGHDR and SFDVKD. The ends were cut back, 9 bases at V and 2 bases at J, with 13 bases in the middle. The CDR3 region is CATLGASTYEQYF. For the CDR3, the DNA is TGTGCCACCTTAGGAGCGTCTACCTACGAGCAGTACTTC.

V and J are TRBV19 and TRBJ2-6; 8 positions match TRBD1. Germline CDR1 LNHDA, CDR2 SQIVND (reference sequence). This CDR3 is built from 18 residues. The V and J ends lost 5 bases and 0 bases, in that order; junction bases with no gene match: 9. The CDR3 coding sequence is TGTGCCAGTAGTTTACTGACAGGGGCCTCCTCTGGGGCCAACGTCCTGACTTTC. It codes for CASSLLTGASSGANVLTF.

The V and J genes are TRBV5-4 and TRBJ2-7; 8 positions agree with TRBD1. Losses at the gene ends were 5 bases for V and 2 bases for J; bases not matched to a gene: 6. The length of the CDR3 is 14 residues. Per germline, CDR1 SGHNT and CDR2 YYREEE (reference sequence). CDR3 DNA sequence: TGTGCCAGCAGACCCGACAGGGGTCCCTACGAGCAGTACTTC. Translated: CASRPDRGPYEQYF. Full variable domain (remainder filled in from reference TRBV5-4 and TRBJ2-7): ETGVTQSPTHLIKTRGQQVTLRCSSQSGHNTVSWYQQALGQGPQFIFQYYREEENGRGNFPPRFSGLQFPNYSSELNVNALELDDSALYLCASRPDRGPYEQYFGPGTRLTVT.

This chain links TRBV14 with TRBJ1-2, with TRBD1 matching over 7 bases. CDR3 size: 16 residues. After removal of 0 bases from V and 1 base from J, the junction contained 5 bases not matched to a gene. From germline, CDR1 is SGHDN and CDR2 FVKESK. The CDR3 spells CASSQEPGQLNYGYTF. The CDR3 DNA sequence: TGTGCCAGCAGCCAAGAGCCGGGACAGCTTAACTATGGCTACACCTTC.

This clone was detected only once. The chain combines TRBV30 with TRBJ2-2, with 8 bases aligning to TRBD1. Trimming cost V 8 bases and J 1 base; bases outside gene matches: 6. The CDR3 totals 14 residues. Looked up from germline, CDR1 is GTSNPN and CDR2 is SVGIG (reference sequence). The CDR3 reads CARGTGGNTGELFF. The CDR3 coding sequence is TGTGCCCGGGGTACAGGGGGGAACACCGGGGAGCTGTTTTTT.

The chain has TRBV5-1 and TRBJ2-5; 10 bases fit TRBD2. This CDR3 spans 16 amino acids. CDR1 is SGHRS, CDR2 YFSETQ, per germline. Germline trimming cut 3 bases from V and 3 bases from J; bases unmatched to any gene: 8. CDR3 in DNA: TGCGCCAGCAGCTACGGAAGCGGGGGGGCGGAAGAGACCCAGTACTTC. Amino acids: CASSYGSGGAEETQYF.

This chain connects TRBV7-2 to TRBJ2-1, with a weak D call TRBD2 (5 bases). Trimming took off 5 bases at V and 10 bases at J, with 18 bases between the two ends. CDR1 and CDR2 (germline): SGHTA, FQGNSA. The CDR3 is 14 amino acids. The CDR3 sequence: CASSPLGGLGEQFF. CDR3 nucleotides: TGTGCCAGCAGCCCCCTCGGCGGGTTGGGGGAGCAGTTCTTC. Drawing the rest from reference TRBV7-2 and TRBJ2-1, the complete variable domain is GAGVSQSPSNKVTEKGKDVELRCDPISGHTALYWYRQSLGQGLEFLIYFQGNSAPDKSGLPSDRFSAERTGGSVSTLTIQRTQQEDSAVYLCASSPLGGLGEQFFGPGTRLTVL.

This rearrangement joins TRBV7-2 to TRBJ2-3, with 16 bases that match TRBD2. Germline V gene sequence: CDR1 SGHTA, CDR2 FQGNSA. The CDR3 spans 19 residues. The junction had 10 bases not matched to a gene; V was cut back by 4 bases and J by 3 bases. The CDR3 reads CASSSGLAGGHSATDTQYF. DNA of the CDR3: TGTGCCAGCAGCTCGGGACTAGCGGGGGGGCACTCCGCTACAGATACGCAGTATTTT.

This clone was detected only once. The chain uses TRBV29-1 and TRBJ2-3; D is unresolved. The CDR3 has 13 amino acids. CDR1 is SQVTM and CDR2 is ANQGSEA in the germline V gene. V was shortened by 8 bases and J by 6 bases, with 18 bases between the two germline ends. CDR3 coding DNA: TGCAGCTACTCCCTCAGCGCCGGGGATACGCAGTATTTT. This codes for CSYSLSAGDTQYF.

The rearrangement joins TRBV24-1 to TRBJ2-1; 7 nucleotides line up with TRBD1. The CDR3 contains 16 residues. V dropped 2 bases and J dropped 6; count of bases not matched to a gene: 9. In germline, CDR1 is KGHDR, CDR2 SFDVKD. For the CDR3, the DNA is TGTGCCACCAGTGATTCCCGACAGGGTATGGGCAATGAGCAGTTCTTC. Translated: CATSDSRQGMGNEQFF.

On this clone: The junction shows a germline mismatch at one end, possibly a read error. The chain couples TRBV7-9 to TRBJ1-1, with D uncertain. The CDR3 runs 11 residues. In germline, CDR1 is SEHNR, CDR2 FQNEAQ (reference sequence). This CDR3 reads CASSYNSEAFF. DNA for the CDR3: TGTGCCAGCAGCTATAACAGTGAAGCTTTCTTT.

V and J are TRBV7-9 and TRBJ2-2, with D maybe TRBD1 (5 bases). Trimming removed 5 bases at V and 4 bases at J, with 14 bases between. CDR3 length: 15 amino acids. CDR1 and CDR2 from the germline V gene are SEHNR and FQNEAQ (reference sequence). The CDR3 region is CASSRPGRGTGELFF. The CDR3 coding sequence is TGTGCCAGCAGCCGTCCAGGGCGCGGCACCGGGGAGCTGTTTTTT.

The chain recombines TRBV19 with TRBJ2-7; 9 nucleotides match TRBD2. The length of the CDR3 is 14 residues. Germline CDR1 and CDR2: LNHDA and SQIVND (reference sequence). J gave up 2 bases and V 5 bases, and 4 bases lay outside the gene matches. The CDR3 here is CASSLQRGAYEQYF. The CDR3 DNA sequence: TGTGCCAGTAGTCTACAGCGGGGGGCCTACGAGCAGTACTTC.

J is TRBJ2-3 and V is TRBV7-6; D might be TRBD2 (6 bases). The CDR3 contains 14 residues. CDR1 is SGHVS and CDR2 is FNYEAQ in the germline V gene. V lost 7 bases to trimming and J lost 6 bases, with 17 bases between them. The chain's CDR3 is CASKPLGGGDTQYF. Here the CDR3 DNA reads TGTGCCAGCAAGCCTCTAGGTGGGGGGGATACGCAGTATTTT. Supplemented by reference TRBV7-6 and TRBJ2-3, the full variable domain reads GAGVSQSPRYKVTKRGQDVALRCDPISGHVSLYWYRQALGQGPEFLTYFNYEAQQDKSGLPNDRFSAERPEGSISTLTIQRTEQRDSAMYRCASKPLGGGDTQYFGPGTRLTVL.

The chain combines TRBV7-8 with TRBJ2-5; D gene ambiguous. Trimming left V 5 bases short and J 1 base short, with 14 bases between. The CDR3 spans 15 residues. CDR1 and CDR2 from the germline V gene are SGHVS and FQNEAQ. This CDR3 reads CASSPDMAFQETQYF. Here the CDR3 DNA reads TGTGCCAGCAGCCCCGACATGGCATTCCAAGAGACCCAGTACTTC.